This TCR beta chain comes out of a study of blood T cell repertoires in COVID-19. The protocol was immunoSEQ multiplex PCR, while the TCRdb copy is restricted to in-frame clones and leaves out a portion. The table lists some 28,000 clones, roughly 85% of them singletons. Judged by abundance, this clone is medium-sized. The germline CDR1 and CDR2 sequences are SGHDN and FVKESK. V gave up 5 bases and J gave up 3 bases, with 11 bases separating them. The CDR3 sequence is 13 residues long. The TCR was taken from a human donor in a cohort sampled during active COVID-19. Specimen: peripheral blood. V is TRBV14 and J is TRBJ2-7, with D perhaps TRBD1 (5 bases). This CDR3 reads CASSGQGSYEQYF. The CDR3 nucleotides are TGTGCCAGCAGCGGGCAGGGAAGCTACGAGCAGTACTTC.